This T cell receptor (beta chain) derives from a study of shared clonotypes between healthy human individuals (dated by TCRdb to the early 2020s). About the study as a whole: Three men and a couple of women, aged 18 to 49 years, made up the cohort. For each donor, CD4 naive and CD4 memory were each run on three plates, CD8 naive on two plates, and CD8 memory on one plate. To estimate repertoire size and how much clonotypes are shared between individuals, the study performed deep sequencing of blood TCR repertoires from a few healthy adults. To increase sequencing depth and limit assay-specific biases, different laboratories used diverse techniques to prepare libraries and sequence TCR repertoires. Leukapheresis yielded between about 0.85 and 10 billion PBMCs per donor. The paper as a whole reports these results and caveats: Rarefaction of sorted-subset datasets indicated incomplete sequencing despite the large sequencing depth. Across a few donors, about 5% of naive CD4, around 3.5% of naive CD8, roughly 2.3% of memory CD4, and approximately 0.4% of memory CD8 clonotypes were shared. Based on pairwise subsampling, the degree of clonotype sharing among donors was expected to be affected by sequencing depth. Sampling was restricted to blood, and TCR repertoires in tissues likely differ from the TCR repertoires found in blood. Estimated clonotype richness was generally larger for naive than for memory subsets. Compared with non-shared clonotypes, the clonotypes found in all four sorted-subset donors had higher generation probabilities. Because the study included a small number of donors, the genetic and exposure-history diversity represented was limited.

The donors were healthy, HIV-negative adults with no recently reported acute infections or vaccinations. Only Caucasian adults living in Nashville, Tennessee, USA were represented among the donors. Magnetic negative selection was used to enrich CD4+ T cells, after which naive cells were positively selected on CD45RA and the negative fraction became the memory subset. After blood collection by leukapheresis, PBMCs were isolated using Ficoll-Histopaque density gradient centrifugation and then cryopreserved in the vapor phase of liquid nitrogen. Analytical flow cytometry was used to check the purity and quantity of each magnetically sorted T cell population. Genomic DNA was isolated from every sorted fraction and measured by UV absorbance on a Nanodrop 2000c. The CDR3 covers 15 residues, taking in both the cysteine and the phenylalanine. Of the read, only the CDR3 DNA is kept; its 45 bases are in frame from base 1. In the germline V gene (reference sequence), CDR1 corresponds to LNHDA and CDR2 to SQIVND. V is cut by 7 bases and J by 3 bases, and the space between the germline ends is 18 bases.

There are a few counts of this clone. Its cognate antigen has yet to be identified. It has no much larger one-base neighbor in the sample; base qualities were not kept. TCR CDR3 regions were amplified from genomic DNA by multiplex PCR using the deep immunoSEQ assay. Extracted genomic DNA from each cell subset was distributed evenly across all wells of several immunoSEQ 96-well plates, and each plate was treated as a replicate. Each replicate PCR for sorted subsets received around 0.2 ug genomic DNA, equal to tens of thousands of T cell genomes. Purified libraries were quantified with a Qubit 3.0 fluorometer, sized on a Bioanalyzer 2100, and re-quantified with the KAPA Library Quantification kit. Every immunoSEQ 96-well plate was sequenced on a separate single-read 150-cycle Illumina NextSeq 550 flow cell. In the original analysis: Because only junctional sequences without quality scores were contained in the immunoSEQ output, filtering matching that applied to full-length reads could not be performed. Sequences were annotated with PyIR, a Python wrapper for IgBLAST v1.9, using IMGT germline references to assign V/J genes and CDR3. Reads were filtered out if the reads had weak V/J assignments (E-value above 1e-6), no CDR3, stop codons, out-of-frame junctions, or ambiguous translated residues. V3J clonotypes were defined as sequences sharing the same inferred V gene, J gene, and CDR3 amino acid sequence. To compute the percentage overlap between repertoires, the number of shared unique clonotypes was divided by the size of the smaller repertoire. Richness of each repertoire was evaluated using RTK rarefaction, the Chao1 estimator, and Recon v2.1 estimates of unobserved clonotypes. Generation probabilities for all TCRbeta clonotypes obtained by the gDNA method from several donors were computed using OLGA. The clones in this table, taken by TCRdb from immuneACCESS, are in-frame only. Not every clone is retained; where verified, under half of the shortfall comes from an unresolved V gene, and the cause of the rest is unknown. From that table come the V and J calls and clone size; the DNA was used to work out D and trimming. Recorded for this sample are roughly 1,000,000 clones; approximately 80% of them occurred a single time. The ten top clones hold 0.5% to 0.6% of the sample.

Sample: memory CD4+ T cells from PBMCs. Read against the paper, the sample's cell subset or site label means: CD45RA-negative fraction. The origin of this receptor is a man between 18 and 35 years old in good health. Some clones in this sample may be carry-over from other donors' samples. The chain was built from TRBV19 and TRBJ1-2, with no reliable assignment of the D segment. The bases are TGTGCCAGTACCACTGACGGAGCCGGGGACTATGGCTACACCTTC. It specifies CASTTDGAGDYGYTF.